Presented here are 17 T cell receptor beta chains from one specimen sequenced in a study of shared clonotypes between healthy human individuals. The data were produced by immunoSEQ multiplex PCR, yet TCRdb's version contains in-frame clones alone and is incomplete. This sample carries 2 million to 2.5 million clones, more than 85% of them seen once, and the ten largest clones take around 1.7%. Naive CD8 cells lacked CD45RO, underwent positive selection for CCR7 and left out terminally differentiated effector memory CD45RA+ cells. Input material: naive CD8+ T cells from PBMCs. These receptors were obtained from a man aged 18 to 29 in good health. Some clones in this sample may be carry-over from other donors' samples.

The chain links TRBV27 to TRBJ2-1; D is possibly TRBD2 (5 bases). CDR3 length equals 17 residues. CDR1 MNHEY and CDR2 SMNVEV come from the germline V gene (reference sequence). V shed 0 bases and J shed 2 bases, with 14 bases lying between them. This CDR3 reads CASSLSVAGITYNEQFF. CDR3 bases: TGTGCCAGCAGTTTATCTGTGGCGGGTATTACCTACAATGAGCAGTTCTTC.

This sequence joins TRBV4-1 and TRBJ1-1, with D uncertain. With 0 bases removed from V and 1 base from J, the gap between germline ends came to 12 bases. Germline CDR1 reads MGHRA; CDR2 reads YSYEKL. The CDR3 consists of 16 residues. CDR3 nucleotide sequence: TGCGCCAGCAGCCAAGAAACAAATAGATGGAACACTGAAGCTTTCTTT. Translation: CASSQETNRWNTEAFF.

V gene TRBV5-1 combines with J gene TRBJ1-5; TRBD1 agrees at 7 bases. Germline V gives CDR1 SGHRS, CDR2 YFSETQ. This CDR3 is built from 15 residues. Germline trimming cut 3 bases from V and 0 bases from J; bases unmatched to any gene: 3. Written as DNA, the CDR3 is TGCGCCAGCAGCTCTGGACAGGATAGCAATCAGCCCCAGCATTTT. Its translation: CASSSGQDSNQPQHF.

This clone has more than one count but fewer than ten. V is TRBV4-1 and J is TRBJ2-7; D is undetermined. The CDR3 runs to 17 residues. Germline V lookup: CDR1 MGHRA, CDR2 YSYEKL. Trimming cost V 0 bases and J 0 bases, with 15 bases left between them. The CDR3 sequence is CASSQDRPAVYSYEQYF. In DNA, the CDR3 is TGCGCCAGCAGCCAAGATCGGCCCGCCGTCTACTCCTACGAGCAGTACTTC.

The V call is TRBV4-3, the J call TRBJ2-2; D is undetermined. The CDR3 runs 13 residues. Germline values: CDR1 LGHNA, CDR2 YSLEER. Trimming removed 3 bases from V and 8 bases from J, with 10 bases in between. Here the CDR3 reads CASSHTTTGELFF. The CDR3 nucleotides read TGCGCCAGCAGCCACACGACAACGGGGGAGCTGTTTTTT.

The genes are TRBV6-6 and TRBJ1-4; no reliable D call. V lost 2 bases and J 0 bases, leaving 7 bases between the germline ends. The CDR3 extends over 15 amino acids. The germline CDR1 and CDR2 sequences are MNHNY and SVGAGI (reference sequence). For the CDR3, the DNA is TGTGCCAGCAGTTACATTACTGCAACTAATGAAAAACTGTTTTTT. It codes for CASSYITATNEKLFF.

CDR3 nucleotide sequence: TGTGCCAGTCTAGCGGGGGCAGGGGGCGGCAATCAGCCCCAGCATTTT. This codes for CASLAGAGGGNQPQHF. The chain uses TRBV28 and TRBJ1-5, with 8 positions matching TRBD1. The CDR3 has 16 amino acids. CDR1 is MDHEN and CDR2 is SYDVKM in the germline V gene. V lost 9 bases and J lost 2; bases outside the gene matches: 12.

The genes are TRBV27 and TRBJ1-5; possibly TRBD1 for D (6 bases). There are 14 residues in the CDR3. Trimming stripped 8 bases from V and 7 bases from J, with 18 bases between. Germline CDR1 is MNHEY and CDR2 is SMNVEV (reference sequence). CDR3 amino acids: CASGPTGSGQPQHF. CDR3 coding DNA: TGTGCCAGCGGCCCTACAGGGTCGGGACAGCCCCAGCATTTT.

The rearrangement joins TRBV6-4 to TRBJ1-2; 9 bases map to TRBD1. The germline V gene has CDR1 MRHNA and CDR2 SNTAGT. Trimming took 0 bases from V and 5 from J; bases not matched to a gene: 10. The CDR3 runs to 17 residues. The CDR3 reads CASSDSPDRGPLYGYTF. The CDR3 nucleotides are TGTGCCAGCAGTGACTCTCCGGACAGGGGACCACTTTATGGCTACACCTTC.

J is TRBJ1-2 and V is TRBV7-2; D gene unclear. The V end was cut by 1 base, the J end by 1 base, with 10 bases between. CDR1 is SGHTA and CDR2 is FQGNSA in the germline V gene. The CDR3 consists of 15 residues. As DNA, the CDR3 is TGTGCCAGCAGCTTAGATCCGGTGTTTAACTATGGCTACACCTTC. Its protein product is CASSLDPVFNYGYTF.

The rearrangement uses TRBV27 and TRBJ2-7, with D perhaps matching TRBD1 or TRBD2 (5 bases each). Trimming left V 5 bases short and J 5 bases short, with 22 bases between. CDR1 and CDR2 (germline): MNHEY, SMNVEV (reference sequence). The CDR3 is made up of 16 amino acids. CDR3 nucleotides: TGTGCCAGCAGTCCCTTCTTACCGGGGCCTCTCCACGAGCAGTACTTC. As protein: CASSPFLPGPLHEQYF.

CDR3 loop: CASSVGGGLGTDTQYF. The CDR3 DNA reads as TGTGCCAGCAGCGTAGGGGGCGGATTAGGCACAGATACGCAGTATTTT. This rearrangement joins TRBV7-2 to TRBJ2-3, with 7 bases matching TRBD1. Per the germline V gene, CDR1 is SGHTA and CDR2 is FQGNSA. Trimming cost V 5 bases and J 1 base; bases outside gene matches: 9. The CDR3 loop spans 16 amino acids.

This clone was recorded once. This chain links TRBV27 with TRBJ2-2; 7 positions match TRBD2. The CDR3 is made up of 13 amino acids. Trimming took 3 bases from V and 8 from J; bases not matched to a gene: 3. CDR1 and CDR2 from the germline V gene are MNHEY and SMNVEV (reference sequence). The CDR3 nucleotides read TGTGCCAGCAGTTTCGGGGGGAGAGGGGAGCTGTTTTTT. This codes for CASSFGGRGELFF.

The V call is TRBV19, the J call TRBJ1-1; TRBD1 is a possible D gene (5 bases). The CDR3 runs to 18 residues. Germline assignment: CDR1 LNHDA and CDR2 SQIVND (reference sequence). Deletions cut 5 bases from V and 0 bases from J, with 22 bases between. The CDR3 reads CASSPHGLRGAMNTEAFF. CDR3 nucleotides: TGTGCCAGTAGTCCGCACGGCCTGAGAGGGGCCATGAACACTGAAGCTTTCTTT.

The genes are TRBV27 and TRBJ2-5; perhaps TRBD1 as D (6 bases). The V gene lost 3 bases and the J gene lost 3 bases, with 23 bases spanning the gap. The CDR3 has 18 amino acids. Germline V lookup: CDR1 MNHEY, CDR2 SMNVEV (reference sequence). The CDR3 region is CASSFIGVEGPGEETQYF. The CDR3 nucleotides are TGTGCCAGCAGTTTTATCGGGGTTGAAGGCCCAGGGGAAGAGACCCAGTACTTC.

The CDR3 region has the DNA TGTGCCAGCAGCTTAGGGGGGAACATGCTGAATGAAAAACTGTTTTTT. Its protein product is CASSLGGNMLNEKLFF. The V call is TRBV7-9, the J call TRBJ1-4; the D gene is possibly TRBD1 (5 bases). The V and J ends lost 1 base and 5 bases respectively, with 14 bases between them. This CDR3 is built from 16 residues. CDR1 is SEHNR and CDR2 is FQNEAQ in the germline V gene (reference sequence).

J is TRBJ2-1 and V is TRBV5-1; 7 bases map to TRBD2. V shed 2 bases, J shed 6 bases, and the junction held 20 bases outside the gene matches. The length of the CDR3 is 19 residues. CDR1 and CDR2 (germline): SGHRS, YFSETQ. This CDR3 is CASSFTAGEAQFVFNEQFF. CDR3 bases: TGCGCCAGCAGCTTCACGGCGGGAGAGGCTCAGTTCGTTTTCAATGAGCAGTTCTTC. Drawing the rest from reference TRBV5-1 and TRBJ2-1, the complete variable domain is KAGVTQTPRYLIKTRGQQVTLSCSPISGHRSVSWYQQTPGQGLQFLFEYFSETQRNKGNFPGRFSGRQFSNSRSEMNVSTLELGDSALYLCASSFTAGEAQFVFNEQFFGPGTRLTVL.